Sequencing of this TCR beta chain was carried out in a study of blood T cell repertoires in COVID-19. After removal of 0 bases from V and 6 bases from J, the junction contained 5 bases not matched to a gene. The CDR3 runs to 15 residues. Germline V CDR1 and CDR2: SGHNT, YYREEE (reference sequence). TCRdb's copy holds only in-frame clones and misses some; the assay was immunoSEQ multiplex PCR. This table holds fewer than 200,000 clones, roughly 88% found once. V and J are TRBV5-4 and TRBJ2-1; 8 nucleotides align to TRBD1. Sequencing used PBMCs or T cells enriched from blood (not recorded which). The receptor was derived from a man aged 50-60 years who had recovered from COVID-19. In DNA, the CDR3 is TGTGCCAGCAGCTTGGCCGGGACAGGCTTCAATGAGCAGTTCTTC. Protein sequence: CASSLAGTGFNEQFF.